This T cell receptor (beta chain) was observed in a study of T cells in Graves' hyperthyroidism and ophthalmopathy (dated by TCRdb to between 2018 and 2020). A note on the overall study: Peripheral blood samples were taken at initial diagnosis, before any treatment was given. To identify TCR V-J signatures that set the groups apart, the researchers used a discovery cohort of 90 to 100 patients, made up of around 42 with Graves' ophthalmopathy and 57 with stable Graves' hyperthyroidism. The paper reports TCR Vbeta CDR3 sequencing of more than 120 peripheral blood samples: some 41 ophthalmopathy, about 75 hyperthyroidism and 17 progressor patients. In addition, the study compared T-cell repertoires in thyroid tissue and in blood from six Graves' hyperthyroidism patients. For training and testing, the 100 or so patients in the discovery cohort were randomly divided in a 7:3 ratio. Prospective prediction of ophthalmopathy was tested in an independent validation cohort consisting of fewer than 20 hyperthyroidism patients and 17 patients who later progressed to ophthalmopathy. After blood sampling, hyperthyroidism patients were treated with methimazole at a starting dose of 30 mg daily, and ophthalmopathy patients were treated with high-dose intravenous methylprednisolone.

Many counts were recorded for this clonotype. The clone's antigen remains unknown. No quality values exist for individual bases; no much larger clone is one base distant. The paper's findings and limits, for the study overall: During validation, the model predicted progression to ophthalmopathy a median of around six months ahead of onset, with roughly 65% sensitivity and about 72% specificity. No statistical method was used to set the sample size in advance, and investigators knew the group allocation. A model built on a 13 V-J signature distinguished ophthalmopathy from stable hyperthyroidism, reaching around 87% sensitivity and around 81% specificity in cross-validation and 80%/75% in testing. Most expanded thyroid clonotypes (frequency above 0.001) were also found in blood, which suggests that blood repertoires may mirror thyroid immune responses.

Trimming takes 5 bases off V and 0 bases off J; junction bases not matched to a gene: 8. Measured from the cysteine to the phenylalanine, the CDR3 is 16 residues long. Only the CDR3 DNA stays, 48 bases, in frame from base 1. A patient counted as having stable Graves' hyperthyroidism if no progression to ophthalmopathy occurred over 18 months of follow-up. The hyperthyroidism patients were between 18 and 65 years old and newly diagnosed, with a disease duration of less than 2 months. The study excluded patients with uncontrolled infections, other autoimmune diseases, pregnancy or lactation. Diagnoses were based on clinical symptoms, serum thyroxine and TRAb, thyroid ultrasound and orbital computed tomography. PBMCs were isolated from approximately 10 ml of fresh peripheral blood by Ficoll-Paque density gradient centrifugation. Trizol reagent was used to extract total RNA, and RNA quality was then checked on an Agilent 2100 Bioanalyzer.

TCR beta CDR3 regions were amplified from RNA transcripts. A first-round RT-PCR of the TCR CDR3 used the HTBI primer set with the Qiagen OneStep RT-PCR kit. The libraries were constructed in a second round of multiplex PCR and then size-selected and purified. Sequencing of the libraries was done on an Illumina HiSeq2000 using paired-end 100 bp reads. Per the source publication's procedure: SOAPnuke was used to process the raw data, with reads discarded if the reads contained adapters or uncalled bases, had a mean Phred below 15, or lacked an exact constant-primer or identifier match. High-quality paired reads were merged using COPE v1.2.5, and each unique nucleotide sequence was defined as a clonotype. MiTCR v1.1 was used to align clonotypes to the IMGT TRBV, TRBD and TRBJ reference segments. The analysis was restricted to V-J combinations with a frequency above 0.0001, which together covered roughly 99% of the repertoires. The TCS score was defined as the ratio of F50 (clonal expansion) to E x V (chaos), calculated using BLOSUM62-based TCRdist between CDR3 peptides within each V-J. Welch's t-statistics and random forest reduced 450 to 600 V-J features to roughly 13, which were used in a naive Bayes classifier (R e1071). TCRdb's own reprocessing of the public reads used fastp at Q25 and MiXCR and kept productive beta chains. Merged by CDR3 protein, the rows form single entries marked with the most common genes and DNA. The V and J calls come from TCRdb's annotation, not from the publication. This sample has around 450,000 distinct CDR3 sequences in its table, and approximately 14% of those were observed once. About 4.9% of the sample lies in the top ten.

The clonotype originates from a woman aged 18 to 35 with Graves' hyperthyroidism. Sequencing input: blood. The chain couples TRBV12-3 or TRBV12-4 to TRBJ2-7; 9 junctional bases match TRBD1. CDR3 loop: CASSHWDREGSYEQYF. The DNA sequence reads TGTGCCAGCAGTCATTGGGACAGGGAGGGCTCCTACGAGCAGTACTTC.